The next 23 T cell receptor beta chains were all read from a single sample in a study of blood T cell repertoires in COVID-19. Sequencing was performed with immunoSEQ multiplex PCR; in TCRdb, only in-frame clones are kept and a portion is missing. This table has fewer than 300,000 clones, over 75% appearing once. Specimen: peripheral blood. The receptors come from a woman aged 30 to 39 with acute or convalescent COVID-19.

CDR3 protein: CASSWTGTSGHEQFF. CDR3 DNA: TGTGCCAGCAGCTGGACCGGGACTAGCGGGCATGAGCAGTTCTTC. The chain uses TRBV5-4 and TRBJ2-1; TRBD2 matches at 12 bases. The V gene end was trimmed by 3 bases and the J gene end by 8 bases; junction bases not matched to a gene: 6. Germline V lookup: CDR1 SGHNT, CDR2 YYREEE (reference sequence). The CDR3 runs 15 residues. Complete variable domain (other parts from reference TRBV5-4 and TRBJ2-1): ETGVTQSPTHLIKTRGQQVTLRCSSQSGHNTVSWYQQALGQGPQFIFQYYREEENGRGNFPPRFSGLQFPNYSSELNVNALELDDSALYLCASSWTGTSGHEQFFGPGTRLTVL.

The chain uses TRBV28 and TRBJ2-1; TRBD1 might be the D (6 bases). The CDR3 spans 15 residues. CDR1 and CDR2 (germline): MDHEN, SYDVKM. V was cut by 6 bases and J by 5 bases, with 17 bases left in between. The CDR3 region is CASSRLTGLNNEQFF. The CDR3, as DNA: TGTGCCAGCAGCAGGCTAACAGGGCTTAACAATGAGCAGTTCTTC.

This chain links TRBV11-2 with TRBJ2-7; the match to TRBD2 covers 7 bases. The germline CDR1 and CDR2 sequences are SGHAT and FQNNGV. The CDR3 has 14 residues. Trimming at V came to 4 bases and at J to 2 bases, leaving 5 bases not matched to a gene. The CDR3 DNA is TGTGCCAGCAGCTCCTCCAGCGGGGCCTACGAGCAGTACTTC. Its translation is CASSSSSGAYEQYF.

This clone has only one observation. The rearrangement joins TRBV7-2 to TRBJ2-1, with 7 nucleotides matching TRBD2. Germline loops: CDR1 SGHTA, CDR2 FQGNSA. This CDR3 region has 17 residues. Germline trimming cut 1 base from V and 13 bases from J; bases unmatched to any gene: 19. Written as DNA, the CDR3 is TGTGCCAGCAGCTTAGGAAGGCTGGGGGGGAGGTGGACTCCCCAGTTCTTC. Protein: CASSLGRLGGRWTPQFF.

V is TRBV28 and J is TRBJ2-7; possible D gene TRBD1, 6 bases. The CDR3 sequence is 10 residues long. Trimming took off 5 bases at V and 7 bases at J, with 6 bases between the two ends. Germline values: CDR1 MDHEN, CDR2 SYDVKM. CDR3 DNA: TGTGCCAGCAGTAGGGGGGAGCAGTACTTC. As protein: CASSRGEQYF.

The J gene is TRBJ1-1, the V gene TRBV5-1; D gene uncertain. V dropped 0 bases and J dropped 11 bases, with 11 bases sitting between them. This CDR3 contains 12 residues. Germline CDR1 and CDR2: SGHRS and YFSETQ. In nucleotides, the CDR3 is TGCGCCAGCAGCTTGGATCGAGGTGAGGCTTTCTTT. Protein product: CASSLDRGEAFF.

This chain connects TRBV3-1 (or the pseudogene TRBV3-2) to TRBJ2-3; tentatively, D is TRBD1 (6 bases). Germline V gene sequence: CDR1 LGHDT, CDR2 YNNKEL (reference sequence). Trimming removed 4 bases at V and 3 bases at J, with 14 bases between. The CDR3 loop spans 15 amino acids. CDR3 region: CASSPLGGGTDTQYF. The CDR3 nucleotides are TGTGCCAGCAGCCCGTTAGGGGGTGGGACAGATACGCAGTATTTT.

CDR3 residues: CASSPGLRYSYEQYF. The CDR3, as DNA: TGTGCCAGCAGCCCAGGACTGAGGTACTCCTACGAGCAGTACTTC. The chain carries TRBV6-5 and TRBJ2-7, with a tentative D call TRBD2 (5 bases). The CDR3 has 15 amino acids. Germline-derived CDR1 and CDR2 are MNHEY and SVGAGI. Between the trimmed V and J ends, which lost 6 bases and 0 bases, there was a span of 15 bases.

This clone was detected only a few times. The rearrangement links TRBV23-1 to TRBJ2-2; D possibly corresponds to TRBD1 (6 bases). TRBV23-1 is labeled an ORF, and its function is uncertain. The CDR3 spans 17 residues. V was trimmed by 2 bases and J by 1 base, leaving 14 bases between them. The CDR3 DNA is TGCGCCAGCAGTCAACCCTCCGGGACAAAGAACACCGGGGAGCTGTTTTTT. Translating gives CASSQPSGTKNTGELFF.

The chain joins TRBV29-1 to TRBJ2-2, with D possibly being TRBD2 (5 bases). This CDR3 contains 11 residues. V shed 5 bases and J shed 7 bases, with 8 bases lying between them. Germline CDR1 SQVTM, CDR2 ANQGSEA. The CDR3 nucleotides are TGCAGCGTTCCCGGGAACGGGGAGCTGTTTTTT. It encodes CSVPGNGELFF.

This chain uses TRBV14 with TRBJ1-1; D is unresolved. Germline loops: CDR1 SGHDN, CDR2 FVKESK. The V and J ends lost 1 base and 4 bases respectively, with 13 bases between them. This CDR3 contains 15 residues. The CDR3 protein is CASSQVLSRGTEAFF. Written as DNA, the CDR3 is TGTGCCAGCAGCCAAGTGCTAAGTCGGGGCACTGAAGCTTTCTTT.

The chain combines TRBV25-1 with TRBJ1-1; D gene uncertain. CDR1 and CDR2 (germline): MGHDK, SYGVNS. Trimming took 3 bases from V and 7 from J, leaving 12 bases between them. The CDR3 spans 13 residues. The CDR3 nucleotides read TGTGCCAGCAGTGATTCTCGGGGTATTGAAGCTTTCTTT. It specifies CASSDSRGIEAFF.

The rearrangement joins TRBV11-3 to TRBJ2-2; 8 positions match TRBD2. Looked up from germline, CDR1 is SGHNT and CDR2 is YENEEA. The junction had 3 bases not matched to a gene; V was cut back by 1 base and J by 2 bases. The CDR3 has 16 amino acids. The CDR3 sequence: CASSLAGGRNTGELFF. CDR3 in DNA: TGTGCCAGCAGCTTAGCGGGAGGGAGAAACACCGGGGAGCTGTTTTTT. Variable domain in full (rest from reference TRBV11-3 and TRBJ2-2): EAGVVQSPRYKIIEKKQPVAFWCNPISGHNTLYWYLQNLGQGPELLIRYENEEAVDDSQLPKDRFSAERLKGVDSTLKIQPAELGDSAVYLCASSLAGGRNTGELFFGEGSRLTVL.

The chain recombines TRBV6-5 with TRBJ1-2; D call uncertain. CDR1 is MNHEY and CDR2 is SVGAGI in the germline V gene. The germline V and J ends were trimmed by 6 bases and 6 bases, with 11 bases remaining between them. The CDR3 has 12 amino acids. The CDR3 here is CASRRESDGYTF. The CDR3 nucleotides read TGTGCCAGCAGGAGGGAATCGGATGGCTACACCTTC.

The V call is TRBV19, the J call TRBJ1-5; maybe TRBD1 (5 bases). The V gene's germline CDR1 is LNHDA and CDR2 SQIVND (reference sequence). Trimming shortened V by 5 bases and J by 3 bases, and 11 bases separated the two germline ends. The CDR3 extends over 14 amino acids. DNA for the CDR3: TGTGCCAGTAGTGTGACAGTACCCAATCAGCCCCAGCATTTT. Its protein is CASSVTVPNQPQHF. The full variable domain, its missing parts supplied by reference TRBV19 and TRBJ1-5, is DGGITQSPKYLFRKEGQNVTLSCEQNLNHDAMYWYRQDPGQGLRLIYYSQIVNDFQKGDIAEGYSVSREKKESFPLTVTSAQKNPTAFYLCASSVTVPNQPQHFGDGTRLSIL.

V is TRBV5-1 and J is TRBJ1-6, with TRBD1 as a possible D gene (5 bases). Germline lookup yields CDR1 SGHRS and CDR2 YFSETQ. V lost 5 bases to trimming and J lost 6 bases, with 15 bases between them. This CDR3 region has 15 residues. The CDR3 here is CASSSAGGANSPLHF. In DNA form, the CDR3 reads TGCGCCAGCAGTTCCGCGGGGGGTGCTAATTCACCCCTCCACTTT.

The V and J genes are TRBV19 and TRBJ1-5; 9 bases match TRBD1. Germline V gene lookup returns CDR1 LNHDA and CDR2 SQIVND (reference sequence). The ends lost 7 bases at V and 4 bases at J; junction bases unmatched: 14. This CDR3 contains 17 residues. The CDR3 sequence is CASTNRQGVTSNQPQHF. The CDR3 nucleotides are TGTGCCAGTACCAATCGACAGGGGGTAACAAGTAATCAGCCCCAGCATTTT.

Here the CDR3 DNA reads TGCGCCAGCAGCCTCGGGACAGGGGCAAAAGATACGCAGTATTTT. Amino acid sequence: CASSLGTGAKDTQYF. The rearrangement links TRBV5-1 to TRBJ2-3; 10 bases align to TRBD1. The germline gives CDR1 SGHRS, CDR2 YFSETQ. Losses at the gene ends were 4 bases for V and 5 bases for J; bases not matched to a gene: 7. The length of the CDR3 is 15 residues.

This chain links TRBV5-1 with TRBJ2-1, with TRBD2 identical over 11 bases. Trimming took 5 bases from V and 4 from J; bases not matched to a gene: 11. This CDR3 has 17 amino acids. The germline V gene has CDR1 SGHRS and CDR2 YFSETQ. CDR3 coding DNA: TGCGCCAGCAGACGAGCTAGCGGGAGGTACCAATACAATGAGCAGTTCTTC. Translated: CASRRASGRYQYNEQFF.

The CDR3 DNA is TGTGCCAGCAGTGAAGCGCAGGGTCCCACCGGGGAGCTGTTTTTT. This translates into CASSEAQGPTGELFF. V and J are TRBV6-1 and TRBJ2-2; possible D gene TRBD1, 5 bases. V shed 0 bases and J shed 4 bases, with 9 bases lying between them. The CDR3 is 15 amino acids. The V gene's germline CDR1 is MNHNS and CDR2 SASEGT.

This clone has a single count. This sequence joins TRBV11-3 and TRBJ2-2; 8 bases align to TRBD1. The junction had 6 bases not matched to a gene; V was cut back by 11 bases and J by 4 bases. Looked up from germline, CDR1 is SGHNT and CDR2 is YENEEA. This CDR3 is built from 13 residues. The CDR3 coding sequence is TGTGCCGGACAGGACAGGGTCACCGGGGAGCTGTTTTTT. Its protein product is CAGQDRVTGELFF.

This clone was observed a handful of times. The rearrangement joins TRBV5-6 to TRBJ2-1; the D gene is possibly TRBD2 (6 bases). CDR3 length equals 15 residues. Germline loops: CDR1 SGHDT, CDR2 YYEEEE. V gave up 1 base and J gave up 4 bases, with 12 bases separating them. CDR3 bases: TGTGCCAGCAGCTTGTTGCTAGCGCAGTACAATGAGCAGTTCTTC. Translated, it gives CASSLLLAQYNEQFF.

The genes are TRBV6-5 and TRBJ2-5, with TRBD2 matching over 10 bases. Trimming at V came to 2 bases and at J to 1 base, leaving 4 bases not matched to a gene. This CDR3 has 16 amino acids. Germline V gene lookup returns CDR1 MNHEY and CDR2 SVGAGI. The CDR3 sequence is CASSYRPSGSQETQYF. CDR3 DNA: TGTGCCAGCAGTTACCGGCCTAGCGGGAGCCAAGAGACCCAGTACTTC.